Following are 30 T cell receptor beta chains from one sample sequenced in a study of blood T cells in healthy people across ages. PCR was performed a second time for roughly 6 to 12 cycles using a sample-barcoded 5' primer and a J-beta primer mix. TCRdb itself ran the 5' RACE reads through MiXCR, one entry per CDR3 protein. The sample has around 650,000 distinct CDR3 sequences, approximately 29% seen once; the top ten hold 15% to 19%. Input material: blood. These receptors were collected from an elderly woman in good health.

This clonotype was seen repeatedly, ten times or more. The rearrangement uses TRBV20-1 and TRBJ1-1; D perhaps matches TRBD1 (6 bases). The V gene's germline CDR1 is DFQATT and CDR2 SNEGSKA (reference sequence). Deletions cut 0 bases from V and 4 bases from J, with 12 bases between. The CDR3 extends over 14 amino acids. The CDR3 coding sequence is TGCAGTGCTAGAGAGGGGGCCGGGGGCACTGAAGCTTTCTTT. This gives the protein CSAREGAGGTEAFF.

About this clonotype: A much larger clone differs by one base, so this may be a read error. The chain carries TRBV20-1 and TRBJ2-1, with 8 bases matching TRBD2. V dropped 1 base and J dropped 10; count of bases not matched to a gene: 15. This CDR3 has 16 residues. Germline V gene sequence: CDR1 DFQATT, CDR2 SNEGSKA (reference sequence). The CDR3 coding sequence is TGCAGTGCTAGAGGGGGGAACGGGGGGGCTGCTTGGGAGCAGTTCTTC. Its protein is CSARGGNGGAAWEQFF.

Ten or more counts support this clonotype. V gene TRBV7-2 combines with J gene TRBJ1-2; no firm D call. This CDR3 comprises 17 residues. V lost 0 bases to trimming and J lost 0 bases, with 14 bases between them. Germline V gene sequence: CDR1 SGHTA, CDR2 FQGNSA. The CDR3 nucleotides are TGTGCCAGCAGCTTAGCGTCGTCAGGAGCCTCTAACTATGGCTACACCTTC. It encodes CASSLASSGASNYGYTF.

This clonotype was observed at least ten times. The chain links TRBV4-3 to TRBJ2-5; D is possibly TRBD2 (6 bases). With 1 base removed from V and 4 bases from J, the gap between germline ends came to 13 bases. Germline values: CDR1 LGHNA, CDR2 YSLEER. The CDR3 has 15 residues. The DNA for the CDR3 is TGCGCCAGCAGCCAAGGGATGGCCGGGGGAGAGACCCAGTACTTC. Protein sequence: CASSQGMAGGETQYF.

This clonotype came up many times. CDR3 sequence reads: CSAPPQYF. DNA of the CDR3: TGCAGTGCCCCGCCCCAGTACTTC. The chain uses TRBV20-1 and TRBJ2-5, with D unresolved. CDR1 DFQATT and CDR2 SNEGSKA come from the germline V gene (reference sequence). The ends were cut back, 6 bases at V and 9 bases at J, with 5 bases in the middle. The CDR3 has 8 amino acids.

This rearrangement joins TRBV11-2 to TRBJ1-2, with D perhaps matching TRBD1 (6 bases). V gave up 5 bases and J gave up 2 bases, with 27 bases separating them. The CDR3 contains 19 residues. From germline, CDR1 is SGHAT and CDR2 FQNNGV. CDR3 loop: CASSATVGTGRLGNYGYTF. DNA for the CDR3: TGTGCCAGCAGCGCGACCGTAGGAACAGGGAGGTTAGGCAACTATGGCTACACCTTC.

This clonotype was seen a few times. This may be a read error, as it is one base from a much larger clone. The J gene is TRBJ2-3, the V gene TRBV2; D remains unclear. From germline, CDR1 is SNHLY and CDR2 FYNNEI. This CDR3 is built from 12 residues. V lost 3 bases and J lost 10, with 11 bases in between. The CDR3 DNA reads TGTGCCAGCAGTGATACGAGTGATGCGCAGTATTTT. This encodes CASSDTSDAQYF. Filled out from reference TRBV2 and TRBJ2-3, the complete variable domain reads EPEVTQTPSHQVTQMGQEVILRCVPISNHLYFYWYRQILGQKVEFLVSFYNNEISEKSEIFDDQFSVERPDGSNFTLKIRSTKLEDSAMYFCASSDTSDAQYFGPGTRLTVL.

This clonotype was recorded many times. The rearrangement links TRBV5-6 to TRBJ2-5, with D tentatively TRBD1 (5 bases). The CDR3 is 13 residues long. Germline loops: CDR1 SGHDT, CDR2 YYEEEE. The ends were cut back, 1 base at V and 4 bases at J, with 8 bases in the middle. In nucleotides, the CDR3 is TGTGCCAGCAGCTTGCAGGGCCCAGAGACCCAGTACTTC. It codes for CASSLQGPETQYF.

The chain uses TRBV6-5 and TRBJ1-1; D unresolved. CDR3 length equals 12 residues. With 10 bases removed from V and 1 base from J, the gap between germline ends came to 10 bases. Germline V gives CDR1 MNHEY, CDR2 SVGAGI. CDR3 nucleotides: TGTGCCACCCTGACGGGGAACACTGAAGCTTTCTTT. It is translated as CATLTGNTEAFF.

The sample holds a few counts of this clonotype. The V gene is TRBV20-1, the J gene TRBJ2-1; 8 bases agree with TRBD2. The CDR3 spans 14 residues. V trimming: 6 bases; J trimming: 6 bases; junction bases outside the gene matches: 10. Germline values: CDR1 DFQATT, CDR2 SNEGSKA (reference sequence). CDR3 protein: CSAKFGGGSNEQFF. The CDR3 DNA sequence: TGCAGTGCCAAGTTCGGGGGGGGGAGCAATGAGCAGTTCTTC.

V is TRBV7-9 and J is TRBJ1-1, with 8 bases that match TRBD1. The CDR3 has 14 amino acids. The V and J ends lost 5 bases and 8 bases, in that order; junction bases with no gene match: 10. Germline V gene sequence: CDR1 SEHNR, CDR2 FQNEAQ (reference sequence). The DNA of the CDR3 is TGTGCCAGCAGCCAAGCGGACAGGGCCCGGGAAGCTTTCTTT. Translated, it gives CASSQADRAREAFF.

This clonotype has a count of ten or more. This sequence joins TRBV6-1 and TRBJ2-3; no clear D. Germline V gene sequence: CDR1 MNHNS, CDR2 SASEGT. CDR3 size: 13 residues. V dropped 1 base and J dropped 4 bases, with 6 bases sitting between them. The CDR3 DNA is TGTGCCAGCAGTGAAGGTCGCTCAGATACGCAGTATTTT. It encodes CASSEGRSDTQYF.

There are a few counts of this clonotype. This chain links TRBV12-5 with TRBJ2-2; 7 bases align to TRBD1. V was clipped by 6 bases and J by 6 bases; unmatched bases: 4. This CDR3 comprises 13 residues. CDR1 is LGHNT, CDR2 FRNRAP, per germline. The CDR3 protein is CASGKTGSGELFF. The CDR3 DNA sequence: TGTGCTAGTGGGAAGACAGGGTCCGGGGAGCTGTTTTTT.

The J gene is TRBJ2-7, the V gene TRBV27, with 7 bases lining up with TRBD2. Gene TRBJ2-5 matches the end of the DNA better, so the J call may be wrong. Germline V gene data show CDR1 as MNHEY and CDR2 as SMNVEV (reference sequence). The CDR3 is made up of 17 amino acids. In DNA, the CDR3 is TGTGCCAGCTGGGGAACGGGGGGATTAACGTATCAAGAGACCCAGTACTTC. Protein: CASWGTGGLTYQETQYF.

The table lists this clonotype with many counts. The chain combines TRBV20-1 with TRBJ2-5; the D is unclear. Looked up from germline, CDR1 is DFQATT and CDR2 is SNEGSKA (reference sequence). This CDR3 is 13 amino acids long. With 3 bases removed from V and 2 bases from J, the gap between germline ends came to 10 bases. The chain's CDR3 is CSASLPSQETQYF. In DNA, the CDR3 is TGCAGTGCTAGCCTCCCCTCTCAAGAGACCCAGTACTTC.

This rearrangement joins TRBV12-3 or TRBV12-4 to TRBJ1-4; a possible D gene is TRBD1 (6 bases). V lost 2 bases and J 12 bases, leaving 16 bases between the germline ends. The CDR3 consists of 14 residues. Written as DNA, the CDR3 is TGTGCCAGCAGTTTACTCGGAGGGGGAGAAGAACTGTTTTTT. Translation: CASSLLGGGEELFF.

The chain has TRBV4-3 and TRBJ2-3; D remains unclear. Looked up from germline, CDR1 is LGHNA and CDR2 is YSLEER. The germline V and J ends were trimmed by 0 bases and 10 bases, with 17 bases remaining between them. This CDR3 has 15 amino acids. The CDR3 DNA reads as TGCGCCAGCAGCCAAGATCGACGTTCTGGGGATGCGCAGTATTTT. Translation: CASSQDRRSGDAQYF.

This clonotype has just a few counts. CDR3 DNA: TGTGCCAGCAGCCTCCTCGGTCAGCGGGGGGGCTCTGGGGCCAACGTCCTGACTTTC. Amino acid sequence: CASSLLGQRGGSGANVLTF. The chain employs TRBV7-9 and TRBJ2-6; 10 nucleotides align to TRBD2. The ends lost 5 bases at V and 0 bases at J; junction bases unmatched: 10. Germline loops: CDR1 SEHNR, CDR2 FQNEAQ (reference sequence). The CDR3 consists of 19 residues.

This sequence joins TRBV6-2 or TRBV6-3 and TRBJ2-4; TRBD1 agrees at 8 bases. TRBJ2-7 explains the end of the DNA better; the J call may be wrong. CDR1 and CDR2 from the germline V gene are MNHEY and SVGEGT. The CDR3 spans 14 residues. The CDR3 DNA follows: TGTGCCAGTCGACTACGGGGACAGGCCTACGAGCAGTACTTC. Protein sequence: CASRLRGQAYEQYF.

This clonotype appeared many times. The chain uses TRBV7-8 and TRBJ1-6, with 8 bases that match TRBD1. The CDR3 consists of 16 residues. V shed 5 bases and J 7 bases; nucleotides not matched to a gene: 10. Germline loops: CDR1 SGHVS, CDR2 FQNEAQ. The CDR3 region is CASSPSTGAQNSPLHF. The CDR3 DNA follows: TGTGCCAGCAGCCCGTCGACAGGGGCCCAAAATTCACCCCTCCACTTT.

Concerning this clonotype: A clone one base away is much larger, so this may be a read error. For the CDR3, the DNA is TGCAGTGCTAGAAACGTGGATACGCAGTATTTT. Protein: CSARNVDTQYF. This rearrangement joins TRBV20-1 to TRBJ2-3; D ambiguous. V gave up 2 bases and J gave up 6 bases, with 6 bases separating them. The V gene's germline CDR1 is DFQATT and CDR2 SNEGSKA (reference sequence). The CDR3 is made up of 11 amino acids.

This clonotype appeared a few times. The chain employs TRBV27 and TRBJ1-2; D is unresolved. Germline V gene lookup returns CDR1 MNHEY and CDR2 SMNVEV (reference sequence). V lost 6 bases to trimming and J lost 5 bases, with 19 bases between them. This CDR3 is built from 15 residues. The DNA of the CDR3 is TGTGCCAGCAGCCCTACCATCGACCTGGGGTATGGCTACACCTTC. It is translated as CASSPTIDLGYGYTF.

The chain employs TRBV4-2 and TRBJ2-7, with 9 bases lining up with TRBD1. The CDR3 sequence is 17 residues long. CDR1 and CDR2 (germline): LGHNA, YNFKEQ. Unmatched junction bases numbered 6, after V lost 0 bases and J lost 0 bases. CDR3 sequence reads: CASSQDTGTGSSYEQYF. In DNA form, the CDR3 reads TGTGCCAGCAGCCAAGACACCGGGACAGGGAGCTCCTACGAGCAGTACTTC.

This clonotype came up many times. The chain is built from TRBV2 and TRBJ2-3; tentatively, D is TRBD2 (6 bases). Germline V gene sequence: CDR1 SNHLY, CDR2 FYNNEI. CDR3 size: 14 residues. The ends were cut back, 10 bases at V and 5 bases at J, with 19 bases in the middle. CDR3 sequence: CAIPRWTTEDTQYF. The CDR3 coding sequence is TGTGCCATCCCCCGGTGGACTACGGAAGATACGCAGTATTTT. Supplemented by reference TRBV2 and TRBJ2-3, the full variable domain reads EPEVTQTPSHQVTQMGQEVILRCVPISNHLYFYWYRQILGQKVEFLVSFYNNEISEKSEIFDDQFSVERPDGSNFTLKIRSTKLEDSAMYFCAIPRWTTEDTQYFGPGTRLTVL.

V gene TRBV4-3 combines with J gene TRBJ1-2; maybe TRBD1 (5 bases). V lost 0 bases to trimming and J lost 2 bases, with 22 bases between them. Germline V gene lookup returns CDR1 LGHNA and CDR2 YSLEER. CDR3 length equals 19 residues. DNA of the CDR3: TGCGCCAGCAGCCAAGACCGTCGAGGCTTGAGTGGGGGGAACTATGGCTACACCTTC. It specifies CASSQDRRGLSGGNYGYTF.

This clonotype was seen repeatedly, ten times or more. The genes are TRBV10-3 and TRBJ1-2, with D perhaps TRBD1 (5 bases). Trimming took 9 bases from V and 3 from J, leaving 23 bases between them. The CDR3 is 16 residues long. Germline assignment: CDR1 ENHRY and CDR2 SYGVKD. The CDR3 sequence: CAINPEVGVKDYGYTF. The CDR3, as DNA: TGTGCCATTAATCCCGAGGTGGGGGTCAAGGACTATGGCTACACCTTC.

About this clonotype itself: Possible read error: a much larger clone is one base away. The chain employs TRBV28 and TRBJ1-2; possibly TRBD1 for D (5 bases). The germline CDR1 and CDR2 sequences are MDHEN and SYDVKM. Between the trimmed V and J ends, which lost 3 bases and 7 bases, there was a span of 12 bases. The CDR3 spans 13 residues. The CDR3 loop reads CASSFRESCGYTF. The CDR3 DNA reads as TGTGCCAGCAGTTTCAGGGAGAGCTGTGGCTACACCTTC.

This clonotype was detected many times. This chain uses TRBV7-9 with TRBJ2-1, with 13 nucleotides matching TRBD2. The CDR3 consists of 16 residues. Losses at the gene ends were 1 base for V and 10 bases for J; bases not matched to a gene: 7. Germline-derived CDR1 and CDR2 are SEHNR and FQNEAQ (reference sequence). The CDR3 protein is CASSLVLAGGPGEQFF. For the CDR3, the DNA is TGTGCCAGCAGCTTAGTACTAGCGGGGGGGCCTGGGGAGCAGTTCTTC.

Here the CDR3 DNA reads TGTGCCAGCAGCGAACGGGGAAGCACAGATACGCAGTATTTT. Its translation: CASSERGSTDTQYF. V and J are TRBV2 and TRBJ2-3; TRBD2 might be the D (5 bases). Germline V lookup: CDR1 SNHLY, CDR2 FYNNEI. Trimming stripped 6 bases from V and 0 bases from J, with 10 bases between. The CDR3 spans 14 residues.

This clonotype occurred many times. The chain links TRBV7-6 to TRBJ1-5; D call uncertain. This CDR3 has 17 amino acids. In germline, CDR1 is SGHVS, CDR2 FNYEAQ. The V and J ends lost 1 base and 4 bases respectively, with 17 bases between them. CDR3 nucleotides: TGTGCCAGCAGCTTAGTTTGTCTGGTAAGGGTTAATCAGCCCCAGCATTTT. It yields the protein CASSLVCLVRVNQPQHF.